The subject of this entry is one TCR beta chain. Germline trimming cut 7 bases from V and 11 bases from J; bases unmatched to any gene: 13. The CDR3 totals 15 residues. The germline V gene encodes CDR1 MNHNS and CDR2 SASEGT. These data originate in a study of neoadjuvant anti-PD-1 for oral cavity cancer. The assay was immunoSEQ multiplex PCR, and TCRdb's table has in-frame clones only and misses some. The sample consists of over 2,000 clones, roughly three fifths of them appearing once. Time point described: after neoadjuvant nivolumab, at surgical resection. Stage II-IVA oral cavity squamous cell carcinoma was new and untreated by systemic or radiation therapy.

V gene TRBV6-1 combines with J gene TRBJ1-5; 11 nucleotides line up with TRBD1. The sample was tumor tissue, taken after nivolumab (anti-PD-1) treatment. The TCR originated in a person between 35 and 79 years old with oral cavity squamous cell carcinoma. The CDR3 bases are TGTGCCAGCACCGGACAGGGGGCAACCTCAAGGGCCCAGCATTTT. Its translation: CASTGQGATSRAQHF.